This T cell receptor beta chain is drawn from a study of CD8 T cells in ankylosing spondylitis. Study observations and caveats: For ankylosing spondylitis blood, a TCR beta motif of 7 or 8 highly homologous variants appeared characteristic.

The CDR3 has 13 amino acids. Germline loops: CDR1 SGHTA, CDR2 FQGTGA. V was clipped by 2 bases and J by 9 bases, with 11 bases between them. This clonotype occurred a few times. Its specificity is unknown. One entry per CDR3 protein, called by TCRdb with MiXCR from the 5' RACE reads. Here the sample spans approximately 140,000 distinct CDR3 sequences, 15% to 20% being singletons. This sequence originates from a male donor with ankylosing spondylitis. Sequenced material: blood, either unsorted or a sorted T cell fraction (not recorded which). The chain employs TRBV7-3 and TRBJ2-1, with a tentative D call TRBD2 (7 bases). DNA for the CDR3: TGTGCCAGCAGCTTACTGAGGGGGGGTGAGCAGTTCTTC. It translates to CASSLLRGGEQFF.